The 25 T cell receptor beta chains below come from one sample, sequenced in a study of T-cell memory formation after mild COVID-19. MiXCR was run by TCRdb on the 5' RACE reads, yielding one entry per CDR3 protein. The sample includes roughly 80,000 distinct CDR3 sequences, approximately 15% of them seen just once. The sequenced material came from PBMCs or a T cell subset sorted from them (not recorded which). The source of these receptors is an adult woman who had mild COVID-19 (a few samples of this study predate the infection). Cell type and time point are not known.

The rearrangement uses TRBV9 and TRBJ2-7; weak D call: TRBD1 (5 bases). The V end lost 0 bases, the J end lost 1 base, and 11 bases lay between the germline ends. Germline lookup yields CDR1 SGDLS and CDR2 YYNGEE. The CDR3 sequence is 15 residues long. The CDR3 DNA reads as TGTGCCAGCAGCGTAGCTGCAGGGTATTCCTACGAGCAGTACTTC. This codes for CASSVAAGYSYEQYF.

The chain recombines TRBV7-2 with TRBJ1-3; D remains unclear. Germline V gene sequence: CDR1 SGHTA, CDR2 FQGNSA. The CDR3 contains 16 residues. The V and J ends lost 5 bases and 2 bases respectively, with 16 bases between them. The CDR3 DNA sequence: TGTGCCAGCAGCCCTTGGCCCCAAAGCACTGGAAACACCATATATTTT. Amino acid sequence: CASSPWPQSTGNTIYF.

The rearrangement joins TRBV7-9 to TRBJ1-4; D ambiguous. This CDR3 region has 15 residues. Germline CDR1 reads SEHNR; CDR2 reads FQNEAQ (reference sequence). V was shortened by 5 bases and J by 0 bases, with 10 bases between the two germline ends. The CDR3 DNA sequence: TGTGCCAGCAGCCGGGCGGTCGCAACTAATGAAAAACTGTTTTTT. Translated, it gives CASSRAVATNEKLFF.

The table lists this clonotype with a few counts. This chain connects TRBV29-1 to TRBJ2-3, with 7 bases fitting TRBD1. The ends lost 4 bases at V and 2 bases at J; junction bases unmatched: 9. The germline V gene has CDR1 SQVTM and CDR2 ANQGSEA. CDR3 length: 15 amino acids. The CDR3 sequence: CSVGDSGRSTDTQYF. The CDR3 bases are TGCAGCGTTGGGGACAGCGGTAGGTCCACAGATACGCAGTATTTT.

The chain employs TRBV7-6 and TRBJ2-5; D is uncertain. Looked up from germline, CDR1 is SGHVS and CDR2 is FNYEAQ. This CDR3 contains 13 residues. V lost 2 bases and J lost 3, with 7 bases in between. The CDR3 sequence is CASSLPIEETQYF. CDR3 in DNA: TGTGCCAGCAGCTTACCCATTGAAGAGACCCAGTACTTC.

There are a few counts of this clonotype. The chain carries TRBV9 and TRBJ1-1; TRBD1 matches 7 bases. The CDR3 consists of 14 residues. V shed 4 bases and J 3 bases; nucleotides not matched to a gene: 6. Per germline, CDR1 SGDLS and CDR2 YYNGEE. CDR3 sequence reads: CASSSKGADTEAFF. CDR3 nucleotide sequence: TGTGCCAGCAGCTCGAAGGGGGCTGACACTGAAGCTTTCTTT.

The chain links TRBV29-1 to TRBJ2-7, with 9 bases lining up with TRBD1. Germline CDR1 and CDR2: SQVTM and ANQGSEA. The CDR3 is made up of 13 amino acids. J lost 7 bases, V lost 4 bases, and 8 bases had no gene match. CDR3 sequence reads: CSVAQGAEIEQYF. CDR3 nucleotide sequence: TGCAGCGTTGCACAGGGGGCAGAGATAGAGCAGTACTTC.

The CDR3 loop reads CASSQNRGGTEAFF. CDR3 nucleotides: TGCGCCAGCAGCCAAAACAGGGGAGGGACTGAAGCTTTCTTT. The chain is built from TRBV4-1 and TRBJ1-1; 7 bases agree with TRBD1. Germline CDR1 is MGHRA and CDR2 is YSYEKL. The CDR3 is made up of 14 amino acids. Trimming at V came to 2 bases and at J to 5 bases, leaving 5 bases not matched to a gene.

The chain carries TRBV20-1 and TRBJ2-7; 11 bases are shared with TRBD2. This CDR3 contains 16 residues. The J segment lost 4 bases and the V segment lost 6 bases, leaving 14 bases of the junction unmatched. Germline V gives CDR1 DFQATT, CDR2 SNEGSKA (reference sequence). DNA for the CDR3: TGCAGTGCCCCGCCCCCACTAGCGGGGGACATTTACGAGCAGTACTTC. This codes for CSAPPPLAGDIYEQYF.

This clonotype was detected ten times or more. The V and J genes are TRBV29-1 and TRBJ1-2, with D maybe TRBD1 (5 bases). This CDR3 comprises 13 residues. Germline CDR1 SQVTM, CDR2 ANQGSEA. V was cut by 4 bases and J by 0 bases, with 9 bases left in between. Here the CDR3 reads CSVGQGANYGYTF. The CDR3 DNA reads as TGCAGCGTTGGGCAGGGAGCTAACTATGGCTACACCTTC. Complete variable domain (other parts from reference TRBV29-1 and TRBJ1-2): SAVISQKPSRDICQRGTSLTIQCQVDSQVTMMFWYRQQPGQSLTLIATANQGSEATYESGFVIDKFPISRPNLTFSTLTVSNMSPEDSSIYLCSVGQGANYGYTFGSGTRLTVV.

This clonotype was found a few times. This chain links TRBV2 with TRBJ2-7, with 9 bases identical to TRBD1. This CDR3 is built from 13 residues. The trim removed 9 bases at V and 3 bases at J, leaving 6 bases unmatched. From germline, CDR1 is SNHLY and CDR2 FYNNEI. CDR3 in DNA: TGTGCCAGTCGGGACAGGGTTCACTACGAGCAGTACTTC. Protein sequence: CASRDRVHYEQYF. The full variable domain, rest sourced from reference TRBV2 and TRBJ2-7, is EPEVTQTPSHQVTQMGQEVILRCVPISNHLYFYWYRQILGQKVEFLVSFYNNEISEKSEIFDDQFSVERPDGSNFTLKIRSTKLEDSAMYFCASRDRVHYEQYFGPGTRLTVT.

The rearrangement uses TRBV5-1 and TRBJ1-1, with D unclear. CDR1 is SGHRS, CDR2 YFSETQ, per germline. CDR3 length equals 14 residues. V was shortened by 0 bases and J by 4 bases, with 10 bases between the two germline ends. The CDR3 DNA reads as TGCGCCAGCAGCTTGGGGCCCCTAAGCACTGAAGCTTTCTTT. Protein: CASSLGPLSTEAFF.

This clonotype was counted at least ten times. The chain uses TRBV18 and TRBJ2-7, with TRBD1 identical over 11 bases. V was clipped by 6 bases and J by 1 base; unmatched bases: 5. Germline values: CDR1 KGHSH, CDR2 LQKENI. There are 15 residues in the CDR3. The CDR3 sequence is CASSYGQGASYEQYF. The DNA of the CDR3 is TGTGCCAGCTCTTATGGACAGGGGGCATCCTACGAGCAGTACTTC.

The chain employs TRBV7-9 and TRBJ1-1; no definite D call. CDR1 is SEHNR and CDR2 is FQNEAQ in the germline V gene (reference sequence). The V end was cut by 3 bases, the J end by 0 bases, with 23 bases between. The CDR3 runs 19 residues. Here the CDR3 reads CASSFPDKLGRSMNTEAFF. The CDR3 coding sequence is TGTGCCAGCAGCTTTCCGGATAAACTCGGACGGTCGATGAACACTGAAGCTTTCTTT.

The chain links TRBV7-8 to TRBJ2-3; D call uncertain. V dropped 5 bases and J dropped 4 bases, with 10 bases sitting between them. The CDR3 is 13 residues long. CDR1 and CDR2 from the germline V gene are SGHVS and FQNEAQ. In nucleotides, the CDR3 is TGTGCCAGCAGCCCTAGGGTGGCAGATACGCAGTATTTT. As protein: CASSPRVADTQYF.

The table lists this clonotype with a few counts. The chain links TRBV6-4 to TRBJ2-1; the D gene is possibly TRBD1 (6 bases). The V end was cut by 4 bases, the J end by 9 bases, with 10 bases between. The CDR3 loop spans 12 amino acids. In germline, CDR1 is MRHNA, CDR2 SNTAGT. The DNA of the CDR3 is TGTGCCAGCAGTGCAGGGGAAGGTGAGCAGTTCTTC. Protein sequence: CASSAGEGEQFF.

This clonotype showed up just a few times. This chain connects TRBV4-3 to TRBJ2-7, with D tentatively TRBD2 (7 bases). Germline lookup yields CDR1 LGHNA and CDR2 YSLEER. The CDR3 extends over 16 amino acids. V dropped 0 bases and J dropped 2 bases, with 14 bases sitting between them. CDR3 sequence reads: CASSQDSGGLTYEQYF. The CDR3 DNA sequence: TGCGCCAGCAGCCAAGATTCCGGGGGGCTCACCTACGAGCAGTACTTC.

The table lists this clonotype with a few counts. The chain is built from TRBV29-1 and TRBJ2-1, with 8 bases matching TRBD1. The length of the CDR3 is 13 residues. Germline lookup yields CDR1 SQVTM and CDR2 ANQGSEA. Trimming at V came to 3 bases and at J to 8 bases, leaving 6 bases not matched to a gene. The CDR3, as DNA: TGCAGCGTTGACGGGGCAGGGGGCTATGAGCAGTTCTTC. Translated: CSVDGAGGYEQFF.

In this sample, this clonotype turned up many times. This rearrangement joins TRBV10-2 to TRBJ2-1; D is uncertain. The CDR3 covers 12 residues. The ends were cut back, 2 bases at V and 5 bases at J, with 4 bases in the middle. Germline lookup yields CDR1 WSHSY and CDR2 SAAADI. The CDR3 DNA reads as TGCGCCAGCAGTGAGCTCAACAATGAGCAGTTCTTC. It translates to CASSELNNEQFF.

The chain recombines TRBV5-1 with TRBJ2-3; D is unclear. This CDR3 has 15 amino acids. CDR1 SGHRS and CDR2 YFSETQ come from the germline V gene. The germline V and J ends were trimmed by 0 bases and 4 bases, with 12 bases remaining between them. CDR3 bases: TGCGCCAGCAGCTTGGAAGGGTCCTGGGCAGATACGCAGTATTTT. Its translation: CASSLEGSWADTQYF.

This clonotype has more than one count but fewer than ten. V usage is TRBV5-5 and J usage is TRBJ2-3; 7 bases align to TRBD1. CDR1 and CDR2 from the germline V gene are SGHKS and YYEKEE (reference sequence). Unmatched junction bases numbered 10, after V lost 1 base and J lost 5 bases. The CDR3 length is 16 residues. The CDR3 sequence is CASSLLGGPPRDTQYF. The CDR3 nucleotides read TGTGCCAGCAGCTTGTTAGGGGGCCCCCCACGAGATACGCAGTATTTT.

This sequence joins TRBV5-6 and TRBJ2-7; the D is unclear. V was trimmed by 1 base and J by 2 bases, leaving 7 bases between them. The CDR3 length is 13 residues. The germline V gene encodes CDR1 SGHDT and CDR2 YYEEEE. Written as DNA, the CDR3 is TGTGCCAGCAGCTTGCGTCAGACCTACGAGCAGTACTTC. This encodes CASSLRQTYEQYF.

This clonotype was recorded a few times. The gene calls are TRBV7-9 and TRBJ1-1; D remains ambiguous. CDR1 and CDR2 from the germline V gene are SEHNR and FQNEAQ (reference sequence). The V end lost 7 bases, the J end lost 1 base, and 7 bases lay between the germline ends. This CDR3 spans 12 amino acids. Written as DNA, the CDR3 is TGTGCCAGCACCCCGCAGAACACTGAAGCTTTCTTT. As protein: CASTPQNTEAFF.

This clonotype has a handful of counts. The chain combines TRBV15 with TRBJ2-7; D is unclear. Germline CDR1 reads LNHNV; CDR2 reads YYDKDF (reference sequence). The CDR3 length is 17 residues. V lost 0 bases to trimming and J lost 0 bases, with 15 bases between them. Written as DNA, the CDR3 is TGTGCCACCAGCAGAGAGGTGAGGATAGACACCTCCTACGAGCAGTACTTC. Protein: CATSREVRIDTSYEQYF.

This clonotype has only a few counts. The chain is built from TRBV9 and TRBJ2-1, with 10 bases matching TRBD2. The CDR3 covers 14 residues. J lost 7 bases, V lost 4 bases, and 5 bases had no gene match. CDR1 SGDLS and CDR2 YYNGEE come from the germline V gene. CDR3 sequence: CASSTSGGENEQFF. The CDR3 region has the DNA TGTGCCAGCAGCACCAGCGGGGGGGAGAATGAGCAGTTCTTC.